This TCR beta chain is from a study of regulatory T cells in long-lasting Graves disease. This clonotype was seen many times. Its antigen remains unknown. CDR3 regions were amplified by Arm-PCR using iRepertoire HTBI primers to build TCR beta libraries. Each CDR3 protein is one row after TCRdb ran MiXCR on the multiplex PCR reads. The sample has 450,000 or so distinct CDR3 sequences, about 20% seen once. Study-level results: Reduced TCR diversity was observed in persistent Graves' patients versus newly diagnosed patients. Newly diagnosed patients shared about a thousand public clonotypes; persistent patients shared more than 2,500. Limited sample numbers may have lowered accuracy.

As to time point: persistent/refractory GD, antithyroid drugs over 5 years with positive TRAb. The TCR library used RNA extracted from PBMCs. This receptor was taken from a female donor with Graves disease. The sequencing used peripheral blood mononuclear cells (PBMCs), collected when the disease was refractory, from a patient treated with antithyroid drugs.

This CDR3 reads CASSQPTRTGENTEAFF. CDR3 nucleotide sequence: TGCGCCAGCAGCCAGCCGACCAGGACAGGGGAGAACACTGAAGCTTTCTTT. J is TRBJ1-1 and V is TRBV5-1; 9 bases agree with TRBD1. Trimming removed 4 bases from V and 1 base from J; junction bases left unmatched: 11. The CDR3 consists of 17 residues. Looked up from germline, CDR1 is SGHRS and CDR2 is YFSETQ.